This paragraph reports one T cell receptor (beta chain). No cognate antigen has been identified for it. Base qualities are not recorded, but no much larger clone differs from it by a single base. TCRbeta CDR3 regions were amplified from genomic DNA using the immunoSEQ Assay, a bias-controlled multiplex PCR. The original methods were these. Nucleated cell counts per sample were estimated from amplification of reference gene primers within the assay. To quantify the absolute abundance of each unique TCRbeta CDR3 rearrangement, sequence reads were collapsed and filtered. For each sample, productive Simpson clonality was calculated as the square root of Simpson's diversity index across productive rearrangements. This immuneACCESS table, as held by TCRdb, lists in-frame sequences with V and J called but not all clones. Of the missing ones, under half trace to an unresolved V gene in checked studies; the others have no known cause. The D gene and trimming were derived from the DNA, and the V and J assignments and clone size from that table. In all, the sample holds about 220,000 clones, and roughly 85% of those were seen once. More than 2% of the sample lies in the top ten.

This record belongs to a study of blood T cell repertoires in COVID-19 (dated by TCRdb to the early 2020s). For the wider study: The collaborator samples originated in the United States, Italy and Spain and spanned the acute and convalescent phases of COVID-19. A freely available public database, intended as a resource for researchers studying the immune response to SARS-CoV-2, is where the repertoires were released. The samples were drawn from the first 160 participants of the ongoing ImmuneRACE study and from under 1,500 subjects provided by 6 global collaborators. Where available, HLA class I and class II types were obtained from metadata supplied by the sample provider rather than from assay-based typing. The material from the prospective study consisted of cDNA or gDNA derived from T cells, B-cell-depleted T cells, or PBMCs. Sample metadata almost always included a de-identified subject ID, COVID-19 status, age in years and sex. Subjects who had been exposed to COVID-19, were actively infected with it, or had recovered from it provided the deeply sampled blood TCRbeta repertoires that made up the dataset.

One collaborating source in Seattle enrolled patients during active infection and followed them longitudinally through the course of disease. Whole blood was collected in K2EDTA tubes by collaborating institutions according to the institutions' own protocols. Collaborator samples were shipped for TCRbeta analysis as frozen whole blood, isolated PBMCs, or DNA extracted from either sample type. The germline V gene yields SGHDT for CDR1 and YYEEEE for CDR2. The CDR3 spans 15 residues, from the cysteine through the phenylalanine. CDR3 DNA only is kept here, 45 bases in frame from base 1. The germline V end is reduced by 1 base and the J end by 0 bases; junction bases left unmatched: 4. Study-wide findings and limitations: How much clinical and demographic metadata was included differed by source and by participant, and the metadata was provided uncurated.

The TCR was taken from a woman aged 70-85 years with COVID-19, enrolled during active disease. The chain uses TRBV5-6 and TRBJ2-7, and 7 junctional nucleotides match TRBD1. Sequencing was carried out using peripheral blood. The CDR3 protein: CASSLPQGTSYEQYF. The nucleotides are TGTGCCAGCAGCTTGCCACAGGGGACCTCCTACGAGCAGTACTTC. The variable domain in full, with residues beyond the CDR3 obtained from the reference TRBV5-6 and TRBJ2-7 genes, is DAGVTQSPTHLIKTRGQQVTLRCSPKSGHDTVSWYQQALGQGPQFIFQYYEEEERQRGNFPDRFSGHQFPNYSSELNVNALLLGDSALYLCASSLPQGTSYEQYFGPGTRLTVT.